The present TCR beta chain was sequenced within a study of vaccination and CD4 T cells after COVID-19. Sequence data for DNA of cultured CD4+ T cells were generated by the Oncomine TCR Beta short-read assay. TCRdb processed the PCR reads anew with MiXCR; each CDR3 protein has one entry. The table includes 8,100 or so distinct CDR3 sequences, about 46% detected once. Specified treatment: approximately nine-day PBMC culture with coronavirus spike peptide pools or control peptides (ViraFEST assay). Regarding this clonotype: Its antigen remains unidentified.

Germline CDR1 and CDR2: KGHSH and LQKENI. The V and J ends lost 1 base and 3 bases respectively, with 6 bases between them. The CDR3 is 13 residues long. Sequencing was carried out using CD4+ T cells from blood, cultured in vitro. The receptor was isolated from a human donor who had recovered from COVID-19. The chain employs TRBV18 and TRBJ1-2; the D gene is possibly TRBD1 (6 bases). The CDR3 region has the DNA TGTGCCAGCTCACCACACAGGGACTATGGCTACACCTTC. The encoded protein is CASSPHRDYGYTF.